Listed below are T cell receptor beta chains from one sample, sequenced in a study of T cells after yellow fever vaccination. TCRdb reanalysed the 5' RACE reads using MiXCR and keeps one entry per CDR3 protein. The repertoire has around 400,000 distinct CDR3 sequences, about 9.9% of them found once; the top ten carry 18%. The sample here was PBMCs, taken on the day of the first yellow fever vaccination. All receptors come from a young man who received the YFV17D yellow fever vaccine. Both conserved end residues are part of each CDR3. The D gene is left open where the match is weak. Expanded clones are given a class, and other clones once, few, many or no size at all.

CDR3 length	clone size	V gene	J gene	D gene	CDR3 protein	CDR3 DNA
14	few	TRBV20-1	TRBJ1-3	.	CSARDASSGNTIYF	TGCAGTGCTAGAGATGCCAGCTCTGGAAACACCATATATTTT
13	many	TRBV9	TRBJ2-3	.	CASSPHGSDTQYF	TGTGCCAGCAGCCCCCACGGATCCGATACGCAGTATTTT
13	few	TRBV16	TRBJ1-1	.	CASSHPYPGKAFF	TGTGCCAGCAGCCACCCCTATCCGGGGAAAGCTTTCTTT
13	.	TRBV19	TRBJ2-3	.	CATLGLSTDTQYF	TGTGCCACCCTGGGACTTAGCACAGATACGCAGTATTTT
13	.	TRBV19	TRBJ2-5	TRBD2	CASRVSGEETQYF	TGTGCCAGTAGGGTCAGCGGGGAAGAGACCCAGTACTTC
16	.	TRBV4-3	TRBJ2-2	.	CASSQGLPTGTGELFF	TGCGCCAGCAGCCAAGGCTTACCCACAGGGACCGGGGAGCTGTTTTTT
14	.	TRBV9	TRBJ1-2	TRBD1	CASSVGTGGYGYTF	TGTGCCAGCAGCGTGGGGACAGGGGGCTATGGCTACACCTTC
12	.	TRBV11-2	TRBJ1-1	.	CASSENPMKAFF	TGTGCCAGCAGCGAAAATCCAATGAAAGCTTTCTTT
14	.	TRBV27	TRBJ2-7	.	CASSLSDSSYEQYF	TGTGCCAGCAGTTTATCCGACAGTTCCTACGAGCAGTACTTC
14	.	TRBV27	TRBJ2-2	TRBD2	CASRGLAGSGELFF	TGTGCCAGCAGGGGACTAGCGGGGTCCGGGGAGCTGTTTTTT
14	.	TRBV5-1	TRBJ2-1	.	CASSLGQDHNEQFF	TGCGCCAGCAGCTTGGGACAAGACCATAATGAGCAGTTCTTC
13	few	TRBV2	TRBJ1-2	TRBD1	CASRADRGHGYTF	TGTGCCAGCAGAGCCGACAGGGGTCATGGCTACACCTTC